Given below is one T cell receptor beta chain in context. Its target is not known. These data are taken from a study of radiotherapy plus CTLA-4 blockade in lung cancer. Points from the study as a whole: It was early blood T cell clone dynamics, with interferon-beta, that reportedly best predicted response. TCR clones of tumor origin grew in blood after radiotherapy plus ipilimumab.

Receiving focal radiation plus CTLA-4 blockade with ipilimumab were patients who had chemo-refractory metastatic non-small-cell lung cancer. The protocol was immunoSEQ multiplex PCR, while the TCRdb copy is restricted to in-frame clones and leaves out a portion. The table shows around 110,000 clones, with roughly 80% occurring only once. The CDR3 loop spans 15 amino acids. Trimming took 0 bases from V and 5 from J, leaving 14 bases between them. The V gene's germline CDR1 is SGHRS and CDR2 YFSETQ. The sequencing used peripheral blood, collected from a patient treated with radiotherapy plus ipilimumab. The rearrangement links TRBV5-1 to TRBJ1-1; the D gene is possibly TRBD1 (5 bases). The TCR was taken from a human donor with non-small cell lung cancer that progressed on radiotherapy plus ipilimumab. Some clones in this sample may be carry-over from other donors' samples. The CDR3 DNA reads as TGCGCCAGCAGCTTGGAGTCCCGGGGACGTACTGAAGCTTTCTTT. Amino acid sequence: CASSLESRGRTEAFF.